This TCR beta chain was retrieved from a study of OX40 agonist ivuxolimab in advanced cancers. Whole-study context: The drug used for patients, ivuxolimab, was an agonistic anti-OX40 (CD134) antibody.

The protocol was immunoSEQ multiplex PCR, while the TCRdb copy is restricted to in-frame clones and leaves out a portion. The profile shows 70,000 or so clones, around 87% of them singletons. The count of this clone is one. The antigen is unknown. Overall study findings and caveats: CD8+ T cells (on average) carried more expanded clones than CD4+ T cells.

The sequence was obtained from an adult with an advanced solid tumor such as melanoma, head and neck, liver or kidney cancer. The specimen was CD4+ or CD8+ T cells sorted from blood, collected in a trial of the OX40 agonist ivuxolimab.

In DNA form, the CDR3 reads TGTGCCAGTAAGGGGGACACTTCATCCTACAATGAGCAGTTCTTC. Its protein product is CASKGDTSSYNEQFF. The chain is built from TRBV2 and TRBJ2-1; a possible D gene is TRBD1 (6 bases). This CDR3 has 15 residues. V gave up 9 bases and J gave up 1 base, with 16 bases separating them. Germline V lookup: CDR1 SNHLY, CDR2 FYNNEI.